This T cell receptor (beta chain) comes out of a study of early T cells in non-severe SARS-CoV-2 infection (dated by TCRdb to the early 2020s). Concerning the study at large: Because TCR sequencing was done on bulk RNA from unsorted whole blood, the alpha and beta chains could not be paired.

General study outcomes and caveats: VDJdb matching was skewed toward anti-spike CD8 responses, so virus-specific expansions were likely underestimated and private and CD4 specificities were missed.

A case-control design nested within a healthcare worker cohort in London, UK, was used, with weekly nasopharyngeal swab PCR tests and blood sampling performed. Healthcare workers were enrolled in the week of the UK lockdown, from 23 to 31 March 2020, and were followed every week for up to about 15 weeks. This clonotype has only a few counts. Which antigen it targets is not known. No base qualities exist here, and no much larger clone lies one base off it. The library was produced with 5' RACE. TCRdb names NextSeq 500 as the instrument used. Unique molecular identifiers were attached to individual cDNA molecules in the TCR library protocol so that sequencing error and PCR bias could be corrected. Sequencing covered both TCR alpha and beta chains, and within each sample the abundances of alpha and beta sequences were tightly co-correlated. For the original study's pipeline: Decombinator V4 was used to annotate TCR sequences for V gene, J gene and CDR3. TCRs were defined as expanded if a significant change between any two time points was detected under a Poisson model with p below 0.0001. TCR abundances were normalised to the total number of TCRs sequenced per sample and expressed as counts per million. TRAV1-2 paired with TRAJ12, TRAJ20 or TRAJ33 defined MAIT TCRs, while TRAV10 paired with TRAJ18 defined iNKT TCRs. VDJdb, accessed 1 November 2021, was searched for CMV, EBV and SARS-CoV-2 annotated TCRs, with TCRs annotated for multiple antigens excluded. TCRdb reran the public reads through fastp at Q25 and MiXCR, keeping productive beta chains. Here each entry gathers all rows of one CDR3 protein and keeps the most common genes and DNA. It is TCRdb's table, rather than the study itself, that gives the V and J calls and clone size. The sample contains 34,000 or so distinct CDR3 sequences, roughly 9.2% of them found a single time. The top ten constitute over 10% of the sample.

The germline V gene gives CDR1 as SGHTA and CDR2 as FQGNSA. From the cysteine up to the phenylalanine, the CDR3 has a length of 13 residues. Only CDR3 DNA is held: 39 bases, read in frame from base 1. V was cut back by 1 base and J by 7 bases, leaving a gap of 10 bases between them. The chain was built from TRBV7-2 and TRBJ2-5; matching of 6 bases hints at TRBD2 as the D gene. Material: whole blood. The TCR sequence derives from an adult who was a healthcare worker with PCR-confirmed SARS-CoV-2 infection or an uninfected control (not recorded which). The encoded CDR3 is CASSLGEVGTQYF. The DNA sequence follows: TGTGCCAGCAGCTTAGGGGAGGTGGGGACCCAGTACTTC. The full variable domain, completed from the reference TRBV7-2 and TRBJ2-5 proteins outside the CDR3, reads GAGVSQSPSNKVTEKGKDVELRCDPISGHTALYWYRQSLGQGLEFLIYFQGNSAPDKSGLPSDRFSAERTGGSVSTLTIQRTQQEDSAVYLCASSLGEVGTQYFGPGTRLLVL.